The 24 T cell receptor beta chains given below trace back to one sample, sequenced in a study of immune evolution from preneoplasia to lung adenocarcinoma. Data came from immunoSEQ multiplex PCR; TCRdb stores just in-frame clones and leaves some out. Of 4,500 to 5,500 clones in the sample, more than 60% were seen once. Material for sequencing was FFPE adjacent normal lung tissue. These receptors all come from a donor aged 70 or older with lung adenocarcinoma.

This chain joins TRBV9 and TRBJ1-1; perhaps TRBD1 as D (5 bases). V lost 2 bases and J 7 bases, leaving 12 bases between the germline ends. Germline V gene sequence: CDR1 SGDLS, CDR2 YYNGEE. This CDR3 spans 13 amino acids. CDR3 amino acids: CASSVWAGSEAFF. CDR3 nucleotides: TGTGCCAGCAGCGTGTGGGCAGGGAGTGAAGCTTTCTTT.

This sequence joins TRBV11-3 and TRBJ2-7; either TRBD1 or TRBD2 may supply D (6 bases each). This CDR3 spans 15 amino acids. Germline V gene data show CDR1 as SGHNT and CDR2 as YENEEA. The V end was cut by 2 bases, the J end by 4 bases, with 15 bases between. The CDR3: CASSLRGVMPYEQYF. The DNA of the CDR3 is TGTGCCAGCAGCTTAAGGGGGGTCATGCCTTACGAGCAGTACTTC.

The chain is built from TRBV29-1 and TRBJ1-2, with 7 bases fitting TRBD1. CDR1 is SQVTM and CDR2 is ANQGSEA in the germline V gene. The CDR3 totals 14 residues. J was trimmed by 6 bases and V by 0 bases; bases with no gene match: 7. Here the CDR3 reads CSVEDGRGTHGYTF. The CDR3 DNA reads as TGCAGCGTTGAAGATGGCAGGGGGACCCATGGCTACACCTTC.

The rearrangement links TRBV12-5 to TRBJ1-5; D uncertain. Per the germline V gene, CDR1 is LGHNT and CDR2 is FRNRAP. Trimming removed 1 base at V and 5 bases at J, with 3 bases between. This CDR3 is 12 amino acids long. CDR3 in DNA: TGTGCTAGTGGTTTGGCCTATCAGCCCCAGCATTTT. This gives the protein CASGLAYQPQHF. The whole variable domain, remainder taken from reference TRBV12-5 and TRBJ1-5, is DARVTQTPRHKVTEMGQEVTMRCQPILGHNTVFWYRQTMMQGLELLAYFRNRAPLDDSGMPKDRFSAEMPDATLATLKIQPSEPRDSAVYFCASGLAYQPQHFGDGTRLSIL.

V usage is TRBV7-9 and J usage is TRBJ1-2, with unresolved D. Trimming shortened V by 2 bases and J by 3 bases, and 13 bases separated the two germline ends. The CDR3 is made up of 15 amino acids. CDR1 SEHNR and CDR2 FQNEAQ come from the germline V gene (reference sequence). The CDR3 region is CASSLFWGEDYGYTF. CDR3 in DNA: TGTGCCAGCAGCTTATTCTGGGGTGAGGACTATGGCTACACCTTC. The complete variable domain, with remaining parts taken from reference TRBV7-9 and TRBJ1-2, reads DTGVSQNPRHKITKRGQNVTFRCDPISEHNRLYWYRQTLGQGPEFLTYFQNEAQLEKSRLLSDRFSAERPKGSFSTLEIQRTEQGDSAMYLCASSLFWGEDYGYTFGSGTRLTVV.

This clone occurred a few times. The CDR3 loop reads CASSTQAGDGTGELFF. CDR3 nucleotides: TGTGCCAGTAGTACTCAAGCGGGGGATGGCACCGGGGAGCTGTTTTTT. The V call is TRBV19, the J call TRBJ2-2, with TRBD2 matching over 8 bases. Trimming removed 4 bases from V and 4 bases from J; junction bases left unmatched: 8. Germline CDR1 is LNHDA and CDR2 is SQIVND (reference sequence). The CDR3 extends over 16 amino acids.

This clone was recorded a few times. This rearrangement joins TRBV5-4 to TRBJ1-1, with D unresolved. V was pared by 4 bases and J by 1 base, with 11 bases between. This CDR3 has 14 residues. Germline V lookup: CDR1 SGHNT, CDR2 YYREEE (reference sequence). CDR3 sequence (DNA): TGTGCCAGCAGCCCTCGGACTGGGAACACTGAAGCTTTCTTT. It is translated as CASSPRTGNTEAFF. The complete variable domain, with remaining parts taken from reference TRBV5-4 and TRBJ1-1, reads ETGVTQSPTHLIKTRGQQVTLRCSSQSGHNTVSWYQQALGQGPQFIFQYYREEENGRGNFPPRFSGLQFPNYSSELNVNALELDDSALYLCASSPRTGNTEAFFGQGTRLTVV.

V gene TRBV5-1 combines with J gene TRBJ2-7; D uncertain. The CDR3 covers 15 residues. The V end lost 4 bases, the J end lost 0 bases, and 14 bases lay between the germline ends. Germline loops: CDR1 SGHRS, CDR2 YFSETQ. This CDR3 reads CASSGPSANSYEQYF. The CDR3 nucleotides read TGCGCCAGCAGCGGTCCCTCCGCGAACTCCTACGAGCAGTACTTC.

V usage is TRBV10-3 and J usage is TRBJ1-2, with 10 positions matching TRBD1. From germline, CDR1 is ENHRY and CDR2 SYGVKD. CDR3 length equals 14 residues. After removal of 7 bases from V and 2 bases from J, the junction contained 4 bases not matched to a gene. This CDR3 is CAITRQGANYGYTF. The CDR3 DNA reads TGTGCCATCACCCGACAGGGGGCGAACTATGGCTACACCTTC.

The chain carries TRBV5-1 and TRBJ2-2; 15 bases are shared with TRBD2. Germline V lookup: CDR1 SGHRS, CDR2 YFSETQ. CDR3 length: 16 amino acids. The J segment lost 5 bases and the V segment lost 4 bases, leaving 3 bases of the junction unmatched. The CDR3 here is CASSPGLAGGTGELFF. The CDR3 DNA follows: TGCGCCAGCAGCCCCGGACTAGCGGGAGGGACCGGGGAGCTGTTTTTT.

The genes are TRBV6-6 and TRBJ1-5; D is uncertain. This CDR3 has 13 amino acids. Germline V gene lookup returns CDR1 MNHNY and CDR2 SVGAGI (reference sequence). Trimming stripped 11 bases from V and 2 bases from J, with 13 bases between. CDR3 DNA: TGTGCCGCAAACGAGGACGGCAATCAGCCCCAGCATTTT. Translation: CAANEDGNQPQHF.

The chain is built from TRBV6-1 and TRBJ1-1, with no clear D. The V and J ends lost 1 base and 4 bases respectively, with 7 bases between them. Per germline, CDR1 MNHNS and CDR2 SASEGT. The CDR3 is 13 amino acids. The CDR3: CASSEGWGTEAFF. CDR3 DNA sequence: TGTGCCAGCAGTGAAGGTTGGGGCACTGAAGCTTTCTTT.

CDR3 bases: TGCGCCAGCAAGGGGACTAGACCCGATACGCAGTATTTT. This translates into CASKGTRPDTQYF. The chain joins TRBV10-2 to TRBJ2-3; 8 nucleotides agree with TRBD2. Unmatched junction bases numbered 6, after V lost 7 bases and J lost 6 bases. Germline CDR1 WSHSY, CDR2 SAAADI. The CDR3 is 13 amino acids.

V gene TRBV6-5 combines with J gene TRBJ2-1, with D unresolved. The CDR3 is 15 residues long. Looked up from germline, CDR1 is MNHEY and CDR2 is SVGAGI. V dropped 5 bases and J dropped 0 bases, with 11 bases sitting between them. CDR3 in DNA: TGTGCCAGCAGTCATGATGTAGGCTCCTACAATGAGCAGTTCTTC. It codes for CASSHDVGSYNEQFF.

This clone appeared a single time. The rearrangement links TRBV5-6 to TRBJ2-7; D possibly matches TRBD1 or TRBD2 (5 bases each). V was cut by 4 bases and J by 6 bases, with 17 bases left in between. The CDR3 contains 14 residues. Looked up from germline, CDR1 is SGHDT and CDR2 is YYEEEE. The CDR3 region has the DNA TGTGCCAGCAGCCTGGGACGCTTCTCAGGCGAGCAGTACTTC. Encoded protein: CASSLGRFSGEQYF. The whole variable domain, remainder taken from reference TRBV5-6 and TRBJ2-7, is DAGVTQSPTHLIKTRGQQVTLRCSPKSGHDTVSWYQQALGQGPQFIFQYYEEEERQRGNFPDRFSGHQFPNYSSELNVNALLLGDSALYLCASSLGRFSGEQYFGPGTRLTVT.

The chain uses TRBV6-6 and TRBJ1-1, with 7 bases aligning to TRBD1. Germline V lookup: CDR1 MNHNY, CDR2 SVGAGI (reference sequence). The CDR3 covers 13 residues. V lost 5 bases, J lost 6 bases, and 6 bases stayed unmatched. CDR3 sequence: CASSLPDRAEAFF. The CDR3 nucleotides read TGTGCCAGCAGTCTCCCCGACAGGGCTGAAGCTTTCTTT.

The chain recombines TRBV11-2 with TRBJ2-6; a possible D gene is TRBD1 (5 bases). The CDR3 contains 18 residues. The germline gives CDR1 SGHAT, CDR2 FQNNGV. V was trimmed by 5 bases and J by 0 bases, leaving 17 bases between them. In DNA form, the CDR3 reads TGTGCCAGCAGCCCCCTGACAGTGCCCCGCTCTGGGGCCAACGTCCTGACTTTC. Its translation: CASSPLTVPRSGANVLTF.

This clone was detected once. The rearrangement joins TRBV7-6 to TRBJ2-7; D could derive from TRBD1 or TRBD2 (5 bases each). The CDR3 is made up of 14 amino acids. Per the germline V gene, CDR1 is SGHVS and CDR2 is FNYEAQ. V was shortened by 4 bases and J by 2 bases, with 12 bases between the two germline ends. CDR3 region: CASSSREGPYEQYF. In nucleotides, the CDR3 is TGTGCCAGCAGCTCCCGCGAGGGACCCTACGAGCAGTACTTC. The full variable domain, rest sourced from reference TRBV7-6 and TRBJ2-7, is GAGVSQSPRYKVTKRGQDVALRCDPISGHVSLYWYRQALGQGPEFLTYFNYEAQQDKSGLPNDRFSAERPEGSISTLTIQRTEQRDSAMYRCASSSREGPYEQYFGPGTRLTVT.

The gene calls are TRBV30 and TRBJ1-1, with TRBD1 as a possible D gene (6 bases). Trimming removed 0 bases from V and 8 bases from J, with 10 bases in between. The CDR3 totals 12 residues. Germline V gives CDR1 GTSNPN, CDR2 SVGIG (reference sequence). The CDR3 coding sequence is TGTGCCTGGAGTGTTACAGGGATCGAAGCTTTCTTT. It encodes CAWSVTGIEAFF.

The chain recombines TRBV19 with TRBJ2-1, with a possible D match to TRBD2 (5 bases). The V gene lost 5 bases and the J gene lost 0 bases, with 11 bases spanning the gap. This CDR3 contains 15 residues. Germline loops: CDR1 LNHDA, CDR2 SQIVND (reference sequence). In nucleotides, the CDR3 is TGTGCCAGTAGTCCCCGGGGTGTCTCCTACAATGAGCAGTTCTTC. Its protein product is CASSPRGVSYNEQFF.

The chain carries TRBV19 and TRBJ1-4, with D maybe TRBD1 (5 bases). CDR1 and CDR2 from the germline V gene are LNHDA and SQIVND (reference sequence). The CDR3 totals 16 residues. V was cut by 10 bases and J by 4 bases, with 22 bases left in between. The CDR3 loop reads CATRGGMAGRNEKLFF. The CDR3 coding sequence is TGTGCCACCAGAGGCGGTATGGCAGGGCGTAATGAAAAACTGTTTTTT.

This sequence joins TRBV12-2 and TRBJ2-5; TRBD2 reflects the table's D call only, with no check against the DNA. TRBV12-2 represents a pseudogene. The CDR3 is made up of 18 amino acids. The DNA for the CDR3 is TGTGCAAGTCGCTTAGTAGGGCTAGCGGGAGGGAGGCGAGAGACCCAGTACTTC. This translates into CASRLVGLAGGRRETQYF.

This clone was counted a few times. The chain recombines TRBV7-9 with TRBJ2-7; tentative D call: TRBD1 (9 bases). This CDR3 contains 13 residues. Germline V gene lookup returns CDR1 SEHNR and CDR2 FQNEAQ (reference sequence). Trimming pared 3 bases from V and 12 bases from J, leaving 18 bases between. The CDR3 coding sequence is TGTGCCAGCAGCTTGGACAGGGGCGGGGGGCGGTACTTC. Its translation is CASSLDRGGGRYF.

This clone was detected only a few times. The J gene is TRBJ1-2, the V gene TRBV7-9; D not resolved. This CDR3 region has 18 residues. V was trimmed by 0 bases and J by 1 base, leaving 18 bases between them. The germline gives CDR1 SEHNR, CDR2 FQNEAQ (reference sequence). CDR3 nucleotides: TGTGCCAGCAGCTTAGCGGTGGCACCAAGTTCGATTAACTATGGCTACACCTTC. Translated, it gives CASSLAVAPSSINYGYTF.